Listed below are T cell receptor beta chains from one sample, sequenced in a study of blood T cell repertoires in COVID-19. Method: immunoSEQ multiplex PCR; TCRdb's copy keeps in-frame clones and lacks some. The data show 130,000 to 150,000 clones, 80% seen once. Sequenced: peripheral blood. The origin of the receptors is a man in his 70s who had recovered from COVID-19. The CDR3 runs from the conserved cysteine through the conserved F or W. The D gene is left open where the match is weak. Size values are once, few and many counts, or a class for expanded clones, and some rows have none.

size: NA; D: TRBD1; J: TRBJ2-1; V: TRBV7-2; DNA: TGTGCCAGCAGCCAGGCGGCGGACAGGGGCCTATATGAGCAGTTCTTC; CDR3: CASSQAADRGLYEQFF
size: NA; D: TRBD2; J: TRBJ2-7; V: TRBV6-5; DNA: TGTGCCAGCACCCGACTAGCGGGAGTGTACGAGCAGTACTTC; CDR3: CASTRLAGVYEQYF
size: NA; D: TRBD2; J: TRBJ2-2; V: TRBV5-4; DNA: TGTGCCAGCAGCTTGGCCCCAGCGGGAGTATACGGCGGGGAGCTGTTTTTT; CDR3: CASSLAPAGVYGGELFF
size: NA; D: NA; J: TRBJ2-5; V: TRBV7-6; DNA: TGTGCCAGCAGCTTAGGGTGGAGCGGCCAAGAGACCCAGTACTTC; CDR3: CASSLGWSGQETQYF
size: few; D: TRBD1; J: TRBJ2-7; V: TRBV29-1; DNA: TGCAGCGTCTCAGGGGGCTACGAGCAGTACTTC; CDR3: CSVSGGYEQYF
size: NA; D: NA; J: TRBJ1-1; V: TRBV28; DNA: TGTGCCAGCAGTGCGGGGGGCACTGAAGCTTTCTTT; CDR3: CASSAGGTEAFF
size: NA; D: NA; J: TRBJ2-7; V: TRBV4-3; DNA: TGCGCCAGCAGCCGGAACCGGGATCCCTACGAGCAGTACTTC; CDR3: CASSRNRDPYEQYF
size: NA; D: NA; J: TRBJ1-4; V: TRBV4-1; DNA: TGCGCCAGCAGCCAAGACGTCCAAACAGTTACTAATGAAAAACTGTTTTTT; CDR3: CASSQDVQTVTNEKLFF
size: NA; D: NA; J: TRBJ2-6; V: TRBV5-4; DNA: TGTGCCAGCAGCCCCACAGGGTCTACTGGGGCCAACGTCCTGACTTTC; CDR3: CASSPTGSTGANVLTF
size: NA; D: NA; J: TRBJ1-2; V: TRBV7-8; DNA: TGTGCCAGCAGCCTGACGGACTATGGTTACACCTTC; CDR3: CASSLTDYGYTF
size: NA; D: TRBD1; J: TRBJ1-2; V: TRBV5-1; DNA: TGCGCCAGCAGCCAAGGGACAGGGGGGCTCGGCTACACCTTC; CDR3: CASSQGTGGLGYTF
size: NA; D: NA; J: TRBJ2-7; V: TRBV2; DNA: TGTGCCAGCAGTGCCCAACAGAGAGTCTACGAGCAGTACTTC; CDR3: CASSAQQRVYEQYF
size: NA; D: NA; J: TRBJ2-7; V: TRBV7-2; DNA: TGTGCCAGCAGCGAGCAGGTCAGCTCCTACGAGCAGTACTTC; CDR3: CASSEQVSSYEQYF
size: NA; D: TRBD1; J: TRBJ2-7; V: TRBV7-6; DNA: TGTGCCAGCAGCCCCCAGACAGGGTCCCTTTTCGAGCAGTACTTC; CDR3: CASSPQTGSLFEQYF
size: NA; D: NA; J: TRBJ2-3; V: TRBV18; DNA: TGTGCCAGCTCTCCACCTCCTGGCACAGATACGCAGTATTTT; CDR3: CASSPPPGTDTQYF
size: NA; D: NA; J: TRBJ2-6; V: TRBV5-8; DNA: TGTGCCAGTTCCTCCCACCGGGGGACGGTCGGGGCCAACGTCCTGACTTTC; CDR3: CASSSHRGTVGANVLTF
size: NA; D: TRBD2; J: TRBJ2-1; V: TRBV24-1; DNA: TGTGCCACCAGTGGGTCGAGCCTAGCGGGAGGGCTGAATGAGCAGTTCTTC; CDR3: CATSGSSLAGGLNEQFF
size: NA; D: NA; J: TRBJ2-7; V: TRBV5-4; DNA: TGTGCCAGCAGCGAAATAGACAGGCGCTCCTACGAGCAGTACTTC; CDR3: CASSEIDRRSYEQYF
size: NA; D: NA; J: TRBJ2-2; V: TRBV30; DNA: TGTGCCTGGAGTGTAGCCCGGCAGGGGTGGGGGGAGCTGTTTTTT; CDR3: CAWSVARQGWGELFF
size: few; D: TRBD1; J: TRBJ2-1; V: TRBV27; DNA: TGTGCCAGCAGTCTCCTCTCCGGCGGACAGGGAAGGGATGAGCAGTTCTTC; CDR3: CASSLLSGGQGRDEQFF
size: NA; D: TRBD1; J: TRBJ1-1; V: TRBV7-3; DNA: TGTGCCAGCAGCCCTCTGGACAGGGGGCGCGGGATCGTGAAAGGACAAGCTTTCTTT; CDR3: CASSPLDRGRGIVKGQAFF
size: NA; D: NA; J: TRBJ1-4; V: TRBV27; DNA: TGTGCCAGCACCCGGGGGGCCGGGGGTGAAAAACTGTTTTTT; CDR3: CASTRGAGGEKLFF
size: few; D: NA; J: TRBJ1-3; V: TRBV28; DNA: TGTGCCAGCACGGAGGGAACCTCTGGAAACACCATATATTTT; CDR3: CASTEGTSGNTIYF
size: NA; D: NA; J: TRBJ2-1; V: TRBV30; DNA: TGTGCCTGGAGTTCTAGCGTTGGGGAGCAGTTCTTC; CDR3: CAWSSSVGEQFF
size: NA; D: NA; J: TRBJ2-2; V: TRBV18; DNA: TGTGCCTCTGGGCCGAGGGACACCGGGGAGCTGTTTTTT; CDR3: CASGPRDTGELFF
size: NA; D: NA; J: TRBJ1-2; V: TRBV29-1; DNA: TGCAGCGTTCCCGGACAGACGGCGGGCTATGGCTACACCTTC; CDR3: CSVPGQTAGYGYTF
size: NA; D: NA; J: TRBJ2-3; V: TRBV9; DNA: TGTGCCAGCAGCGTAGAAATTAACACAGATACGCAGTATTTT; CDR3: CASSVEINTDTQYF
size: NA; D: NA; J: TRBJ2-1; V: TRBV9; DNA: TGTGCCAGCAGCGTAGGCGGGGCTTCCTACAATGAGCAGTTCTTC; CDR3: CASSVGGASYNEQFF
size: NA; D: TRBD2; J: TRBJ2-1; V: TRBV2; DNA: TGTGCCAGCAGAGGGACTAGCGGGGCTTACAATGAGCAGTTCTTC; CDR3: CASRGTSGAYNEQFF
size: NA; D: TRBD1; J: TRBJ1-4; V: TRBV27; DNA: TGTGCCAGCAGGCCCTCGGGACAGCCTAATGAAAAACTGTTTTTT; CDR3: CASRPSGQPNEKLFF
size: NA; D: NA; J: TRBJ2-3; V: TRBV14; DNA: TGTGCCAGCAGCCAAAAGCGCACAGATACGCAGTATTTT; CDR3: CASSQKRTDTQYF
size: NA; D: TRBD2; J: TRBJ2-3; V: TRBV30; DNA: TGTGCCTGGAGTATTAGCGGGAGGGGCACAGATACGCAGTATTTT; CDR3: CAWSISGRGTDTQYF
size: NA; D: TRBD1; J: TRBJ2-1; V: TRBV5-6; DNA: TGTGCCAGCAGCTTGGTTCCAGGGGGCGCGGGTAATGAGCAGTTCTTC; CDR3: CASSLVPGGAGNEQFF
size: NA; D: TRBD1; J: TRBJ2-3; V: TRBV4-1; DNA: TGCGCCAGCAGCCCTGGCGGGACAGGGCGGACAGATACGCAGTATTTT; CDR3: CASSPGGTGRTDTQYF
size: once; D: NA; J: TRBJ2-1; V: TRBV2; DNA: TGTGCCAGCAGACGACAGTCCTACAATGAGCAGTTCTTC; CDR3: CASRRQSYNEQFF
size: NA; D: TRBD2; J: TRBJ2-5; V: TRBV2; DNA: TGTGCCAGCAGTGAGGGCGGGAGGGCCGTTGAGACCCAGTACTTC; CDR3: CASSEGGRAVETQYF
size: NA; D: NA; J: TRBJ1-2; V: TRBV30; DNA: TGTGCCTGGAGGCTCGGGGGGGGTTACACCTTC; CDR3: CAWRLGGGYTF
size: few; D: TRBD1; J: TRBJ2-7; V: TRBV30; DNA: TGTGCCTCCCGCCAGGGGGCAGGGTACGAGCAGTACTTC; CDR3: CASRQGAGYEQYF
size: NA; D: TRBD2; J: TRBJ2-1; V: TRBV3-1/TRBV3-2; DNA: TGTGCCAGCAGCCAAAGGACTAGCTCCTACAATGAGCAGTTCTTC; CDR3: CASSQRTSSYNEQFF
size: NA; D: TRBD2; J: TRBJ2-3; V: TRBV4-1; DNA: TGCGCCAGCAGCCAAACACTAGCGGCTCGCACAGATACGCAGTATTTT; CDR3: CASSQTLAARTDTQYF
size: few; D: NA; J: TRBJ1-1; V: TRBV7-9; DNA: TGTGCCAGCAGCTTTGGGCAGCAGACTGAAGCTTTCTTT; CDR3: CASSFGQQTEAFF
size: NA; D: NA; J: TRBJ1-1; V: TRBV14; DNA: TGTGCCAGCAGCCAAGTGGGTGGAGGTGAAGCTTTCTTT; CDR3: CASSQVGGGEAFF
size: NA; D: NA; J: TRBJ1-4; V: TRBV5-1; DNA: TGCGCCAGCAGCTCTGGACAGCTTAATGAAAAACTGTTTTTT; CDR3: CASSSGQLNEKLFF
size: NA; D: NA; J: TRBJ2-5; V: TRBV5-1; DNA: TGCGCCAGCAGCTTGGTCCCTAGCGAAGAGACCCAGTACTTC; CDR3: CASSLVPSEETQYF
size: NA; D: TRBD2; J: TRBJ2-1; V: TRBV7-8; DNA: TGTGCCAGCAAGGTAGCGGGAGACAATGAGCAGTTCTTC; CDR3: CASKVAGDNEQFF
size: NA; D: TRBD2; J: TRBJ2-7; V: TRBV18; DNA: TGTGCCAGCTCACCACCGAGCGGGAGCTCCTACGAGCAGTACTTC; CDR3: CASSPPSGSSYEQYF
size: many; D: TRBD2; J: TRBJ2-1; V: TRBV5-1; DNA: TGCGCCAGCAGCGCGGGCGGGGCGGGAGGCTCCTACAATGAGCAGTTCTTC; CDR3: CASSAGGAGGSYNEQFF
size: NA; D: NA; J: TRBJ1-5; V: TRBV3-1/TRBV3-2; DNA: TGTGCCAGCAGACAGGGACAATTAGGTCAGCCCCAGCATTTT; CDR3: CASRQGQLGQPQHF
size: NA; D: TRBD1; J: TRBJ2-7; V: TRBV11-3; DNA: TGTGCCAGCAGCCTCGGACAGGGGAACGAGCAGTACTTC; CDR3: CASSLGQGNEQYF
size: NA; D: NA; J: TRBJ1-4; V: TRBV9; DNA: TGTGCCAGCAGCGTGTACCCGAATCAGGCTAATGAAAAACTGTTTTTT; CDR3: CASSVYPNQANEKLFF
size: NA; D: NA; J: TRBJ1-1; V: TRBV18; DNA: TGTGCCAGCTCCCCACCCGCAGGGAACACTGAAGCTTTCTTT; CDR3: CASSPPAGNTEAFF